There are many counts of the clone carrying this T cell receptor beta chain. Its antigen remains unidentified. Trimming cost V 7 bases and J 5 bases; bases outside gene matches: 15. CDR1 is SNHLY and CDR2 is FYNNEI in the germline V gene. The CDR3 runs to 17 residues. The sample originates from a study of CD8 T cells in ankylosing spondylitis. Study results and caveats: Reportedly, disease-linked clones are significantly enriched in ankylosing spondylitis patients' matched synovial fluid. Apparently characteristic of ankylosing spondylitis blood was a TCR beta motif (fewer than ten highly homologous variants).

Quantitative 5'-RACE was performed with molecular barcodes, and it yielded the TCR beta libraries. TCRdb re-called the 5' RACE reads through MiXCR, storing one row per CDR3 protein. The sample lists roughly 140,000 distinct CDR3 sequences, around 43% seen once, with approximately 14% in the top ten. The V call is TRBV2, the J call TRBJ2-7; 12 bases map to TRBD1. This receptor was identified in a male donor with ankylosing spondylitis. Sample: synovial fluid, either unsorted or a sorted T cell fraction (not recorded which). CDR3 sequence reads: CASKIGPGQGATHEQYF. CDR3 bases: TGTGCCAGCAAAATCGGGCCGGGACAGGGGGCCACCCACGAGCAGTACTTC.